The clone carrying this T cell receptor (beta chain) has just a few counts. This CDR3 has 22 residues. Germline V gives CDR1 SQVTM, CDR2 ANQGSEA. J lost 0 bases, V lost 4 bases, and 28 bases had no gene match. This specimen belongs to a study of blood T cells in healthy people across ages. Using a J-beta primer mix together with a sample-barcoded 5' primer, a second PCR was run for about 6 to 11 cycles. Each CDR3 protein is one row after TCRdb ran MiXCR on the 5' RACE reads. The data show 1.5 million or so distinct CDR3 sequences, about 40% seen once. The rearrangement joins TRBV29-1 to TRBJ2-3, with 7 bases that match TRBD2. The clonotype was recovered from a young woman in good health. Sequenced sample: blood. Here the CDR3 reads CSVAWTSGPRIPSAHSTDTQYF. DNA of the CDR3: TGCAGCGTTGCGTGGACTAGTGGCCCCCGCATCCCTAGCGCACATAGCACAGATACGCAGTATTTT.